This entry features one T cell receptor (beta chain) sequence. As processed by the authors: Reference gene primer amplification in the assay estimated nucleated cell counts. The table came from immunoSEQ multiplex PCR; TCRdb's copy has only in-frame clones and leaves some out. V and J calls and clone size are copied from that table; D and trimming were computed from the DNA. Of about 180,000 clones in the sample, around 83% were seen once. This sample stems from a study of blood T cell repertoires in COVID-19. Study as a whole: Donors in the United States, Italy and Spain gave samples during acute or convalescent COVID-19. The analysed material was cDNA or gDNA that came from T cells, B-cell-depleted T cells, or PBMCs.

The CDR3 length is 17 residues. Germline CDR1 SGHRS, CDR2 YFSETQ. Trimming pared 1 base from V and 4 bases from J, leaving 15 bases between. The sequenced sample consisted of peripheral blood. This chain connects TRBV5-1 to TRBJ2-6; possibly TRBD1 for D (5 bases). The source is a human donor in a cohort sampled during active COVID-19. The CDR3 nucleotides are TGCGCCAGCAGCTTGTGGGGCAGTTCGGACGGGGCCAACGTCCTGACTTTC. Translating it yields CASSLWGSSDGANVLTF.